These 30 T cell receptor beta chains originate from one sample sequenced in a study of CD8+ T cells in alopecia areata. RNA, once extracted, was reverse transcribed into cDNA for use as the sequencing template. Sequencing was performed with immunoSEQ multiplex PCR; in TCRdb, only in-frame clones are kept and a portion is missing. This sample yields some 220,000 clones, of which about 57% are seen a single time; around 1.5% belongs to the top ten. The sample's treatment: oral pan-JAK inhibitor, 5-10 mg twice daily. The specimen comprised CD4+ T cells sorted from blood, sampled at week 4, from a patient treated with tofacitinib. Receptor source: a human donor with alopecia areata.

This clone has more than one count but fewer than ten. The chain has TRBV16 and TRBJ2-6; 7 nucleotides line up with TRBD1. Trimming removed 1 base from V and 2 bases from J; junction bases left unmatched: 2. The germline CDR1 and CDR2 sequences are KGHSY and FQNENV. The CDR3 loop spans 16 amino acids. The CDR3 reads CASSQWQGAGANVLTF. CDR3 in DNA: TGTGCCAGCAGCCAATGGCAGGGGGCTGGGGCCAACGTCCTGACTTTC. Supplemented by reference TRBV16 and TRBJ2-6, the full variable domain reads GEEVAQTPKHLVRGEGQKAKLYCAPIKGHSYVFWYQQVLKNEFKFLISFQNENVFDETGMPKERFSAKCLPNSPCSLEIQATKLEDSAVYFCASSQWQGAGANVLTFGAGSRLTVL.

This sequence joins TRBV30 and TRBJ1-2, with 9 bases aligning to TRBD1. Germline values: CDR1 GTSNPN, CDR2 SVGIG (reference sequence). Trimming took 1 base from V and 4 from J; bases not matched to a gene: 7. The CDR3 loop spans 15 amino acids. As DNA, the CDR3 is TGTGCCTGGAGTGCCCGGGACAGGGACTCCTATGGCTACACCTTC. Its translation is CAWSARDRDSYGYTF.

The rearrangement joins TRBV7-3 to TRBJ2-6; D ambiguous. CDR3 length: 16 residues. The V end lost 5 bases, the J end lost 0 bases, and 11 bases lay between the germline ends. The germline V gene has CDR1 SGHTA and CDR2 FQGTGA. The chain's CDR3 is CASSERIASGANVLTF. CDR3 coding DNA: TGTGCCAGCAGCGAGAGGATCGCCTCTGGGGCCAACGTCCTGACTTTC. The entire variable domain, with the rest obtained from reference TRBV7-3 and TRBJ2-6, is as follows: GAGVSQTPSNKVTEKGKYVELRCDPISGHTALYWYRQSLGQGPEFLIYFQGTGAADDSGLPNDRFFAVRPEGSVSTLKIQRTERGDSAVYLCASSERIASGANVLTFGAGSRLTVL.

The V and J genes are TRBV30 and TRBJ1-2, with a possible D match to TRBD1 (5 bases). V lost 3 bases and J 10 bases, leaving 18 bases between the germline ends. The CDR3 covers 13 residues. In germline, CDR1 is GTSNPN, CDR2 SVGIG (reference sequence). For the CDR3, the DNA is TGTGCCTGGAGCGTCCAGGGTAGTCCCTTCTACACCTTC. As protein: CAWSVQGSPFYTF. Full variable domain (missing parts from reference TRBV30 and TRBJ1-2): SQTIHQWPATLVQPVGSPLSLECTVEGTSNPNLYWYRQAAGRGLQLLFYSVGIGQISSEVPQNLSASRPQDRQFILSSKKLLLSDSGFYLCAWSVQGSPFYTFGSGTRLTVV.

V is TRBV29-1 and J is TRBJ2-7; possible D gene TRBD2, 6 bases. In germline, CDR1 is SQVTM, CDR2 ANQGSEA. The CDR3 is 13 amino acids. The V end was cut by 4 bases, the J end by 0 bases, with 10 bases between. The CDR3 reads CSVGGTISYEQYF. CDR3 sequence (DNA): TGCAGCGTTGGCGGGACCATCTCCTACGAGCAGTACTTC.

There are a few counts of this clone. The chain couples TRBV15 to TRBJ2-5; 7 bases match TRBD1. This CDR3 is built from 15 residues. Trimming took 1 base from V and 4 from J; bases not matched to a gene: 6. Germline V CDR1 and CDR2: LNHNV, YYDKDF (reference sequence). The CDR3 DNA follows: TGTGCCACCAGCAGAGGACAGGGTCATCCAGAGACCCAGTACTTC. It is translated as CATSRGQGHPETQYF. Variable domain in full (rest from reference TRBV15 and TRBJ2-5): DAMVIQNPRYQVTQFGKPVTLSCSQTLNHNVMYWYQQKSSQAPKLLFHYYDKDFNNEADTPDNFQSRRPNTSFCFLDIRSPGLGDTAMYLCATSRGQGHPETQYFGPGTRLLVL.

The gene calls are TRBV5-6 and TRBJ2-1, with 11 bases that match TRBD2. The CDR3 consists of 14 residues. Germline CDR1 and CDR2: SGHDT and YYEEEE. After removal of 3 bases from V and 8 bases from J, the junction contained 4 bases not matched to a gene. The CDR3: CASSSLAGVHEQFF. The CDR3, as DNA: TGTGCCAGCAGCTCACTAGCGGGGGTGCATGAGCAGTTCTTC. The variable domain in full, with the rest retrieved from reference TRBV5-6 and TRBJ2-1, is DAGVTQSPTHLIKTRGQQVTLRCSPKSGHDTVSWYQQALGQGPQFIFQYYEEEERQRGNFPDRFSGHQFPNYSSELNVNALLLGDSALYLCASSSLAGVHEQFFGPGTRLTVL.

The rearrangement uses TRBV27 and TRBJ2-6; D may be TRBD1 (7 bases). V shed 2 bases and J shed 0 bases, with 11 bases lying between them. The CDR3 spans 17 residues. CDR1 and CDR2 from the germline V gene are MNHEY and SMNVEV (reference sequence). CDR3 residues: CASSLARGASGANVLTF. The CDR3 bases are TGTGCCAGCAGTTTAGCCAGGGGGGCCTCTGGGGCCAACGTCCTGACTTTC.

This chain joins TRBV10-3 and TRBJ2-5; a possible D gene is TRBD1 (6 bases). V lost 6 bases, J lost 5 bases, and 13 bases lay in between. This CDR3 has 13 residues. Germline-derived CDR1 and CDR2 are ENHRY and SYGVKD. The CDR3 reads CAIRITGLETQYF. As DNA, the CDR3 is TGTGCCATCAGAATTACAGGGTTGGAGACCCAGTACTTC.

The CDR3 DNA is TGTGCCGGGTACTCTGGGGCCAACGTCCTGACTTTC. This encodes CAGYSGANVLTF. V and J are TRBV30 and TRBJ2-6; D gene uncertain. With 8 bases removed from V and 0 bases from J, the gap between germline ends came to 5 bases. The CDR3 is 12 residues long. Germline CDR1 is GTSNPN and CDR2 is SVGIG (reference sequence). Based on the CDR3 plus reference TRBV30 and TRBJ2-6, the full variable domain is SQTIHQWPATLVQPVGSPLSLECTVEGTSNPNLYWYRQAAGRGLQLLFYSVGIGQISSEVPQNLSASRPQDRQFILSSKKLLLSDSGFYLCAGYSGANVLTFGAGSRLTVL.

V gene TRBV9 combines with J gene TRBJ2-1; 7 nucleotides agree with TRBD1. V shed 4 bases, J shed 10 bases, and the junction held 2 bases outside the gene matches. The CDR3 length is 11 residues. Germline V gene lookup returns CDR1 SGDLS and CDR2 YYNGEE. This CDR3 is CASSLQGEQFF. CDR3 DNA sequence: TGTGCCAGCAGCCTACAGGGGGAGCAGTTCTTC.

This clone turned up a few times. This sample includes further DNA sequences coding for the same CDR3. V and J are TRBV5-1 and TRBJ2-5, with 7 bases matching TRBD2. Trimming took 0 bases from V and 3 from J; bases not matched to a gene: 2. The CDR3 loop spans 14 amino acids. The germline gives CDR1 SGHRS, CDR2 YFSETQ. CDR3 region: CASSLDLAEETQYF. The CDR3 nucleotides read TGCGCCAGCAGCTTGGATCTAGCGGAAGAGACCCAGTACTTC.

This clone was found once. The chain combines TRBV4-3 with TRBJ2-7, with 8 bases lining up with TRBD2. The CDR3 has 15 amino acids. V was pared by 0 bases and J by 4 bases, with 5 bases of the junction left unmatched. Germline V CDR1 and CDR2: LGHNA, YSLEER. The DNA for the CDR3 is TGCGCCAGCAGCCAAGATCGCGGGGGGTTGTACGAGCAGTACTTC. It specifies CASSQDRGGLYEQYF.

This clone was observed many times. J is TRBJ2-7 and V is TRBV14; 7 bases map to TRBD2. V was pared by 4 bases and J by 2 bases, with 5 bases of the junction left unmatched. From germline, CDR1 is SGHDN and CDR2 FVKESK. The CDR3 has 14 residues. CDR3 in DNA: TGTGCCAGCAGCCGCGGGACTACACCCTACGAGCAGTACTTC. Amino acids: CASSRGTTPYEQYF. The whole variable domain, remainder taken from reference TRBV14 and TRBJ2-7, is EAGVTQFPSHSVIEKGQTVTLRCDPISGHDNLYWYRRVMGKEIKFLLHFVKESKQDESGMPNNRFLAERTGGTYSTLKVQPAELEDSGVYFCASSRGTTPYEQYFGPGTRLTVT.

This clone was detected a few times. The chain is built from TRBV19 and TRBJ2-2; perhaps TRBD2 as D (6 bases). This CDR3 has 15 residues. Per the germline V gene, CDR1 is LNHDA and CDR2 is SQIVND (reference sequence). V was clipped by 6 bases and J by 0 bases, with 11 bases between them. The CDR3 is CASRSPGANTGELFF. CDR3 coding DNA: TGTGCCAGTAGATCGCCGGGGGCGAACACCGGGGAGCTGTTTTTT.

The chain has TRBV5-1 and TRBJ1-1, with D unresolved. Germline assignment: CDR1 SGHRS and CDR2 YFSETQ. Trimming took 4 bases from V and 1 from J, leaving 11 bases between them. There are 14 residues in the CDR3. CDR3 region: CASSRPHGNTEAFF. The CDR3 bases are TGCGCCAGCAGCCGGCCCCACGGGAACACTGAAGCTTTCTTT.

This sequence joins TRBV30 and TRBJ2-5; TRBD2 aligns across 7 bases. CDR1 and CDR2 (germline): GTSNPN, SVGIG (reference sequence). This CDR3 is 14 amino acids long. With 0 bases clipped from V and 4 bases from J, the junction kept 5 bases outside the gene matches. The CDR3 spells CAWSVGTIGETQYF. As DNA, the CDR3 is TGTGCCTGGAGTGTGGGGACTATTGGAGAGACCCAGTACTTC.

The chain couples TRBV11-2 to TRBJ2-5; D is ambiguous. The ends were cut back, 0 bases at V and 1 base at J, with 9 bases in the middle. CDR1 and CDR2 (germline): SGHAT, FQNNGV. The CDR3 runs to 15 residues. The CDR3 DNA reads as TGTGCCAGCAGCTTAGATCCAAGCAGCCAAGAGACCCAGTACTTC. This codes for CASSLDPSSQETQYF.

The DNA for the CDR3 is TGTGCCAGCAGCCACCGGGACAGTGCGTTCTACGAGCAGTACTTC. Translation: CASSHRDSAFYEQYF. The genes are TRBV9 and TRBJ2-7; 7 bases align to TRBD1. The CDR3 covers 15 residues. Germline CDR1 is SGDLS and CDR2 is YYNGEE. After removal of 4 bases from V and 3 bases from J, the junction contained 10 bases not matched to a gene.

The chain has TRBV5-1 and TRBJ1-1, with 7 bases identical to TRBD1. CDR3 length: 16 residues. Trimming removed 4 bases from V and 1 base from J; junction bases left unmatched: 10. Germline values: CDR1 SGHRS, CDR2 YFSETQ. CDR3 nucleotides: TGCGCCAGCAGCCCAACGACCGGGACAGCGAACACTGAAGCTTTCTTT. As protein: CASSPTTGTANTEAFF. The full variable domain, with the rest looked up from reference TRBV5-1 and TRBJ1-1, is KAGVTQTPRYLIKTRGQQVTLSCSPISGHRSVSWYQQTPGQGLQFLFEYFSETQRNKGNFPGRFSGRQFSNSRSEMNVSTLELGDSALYLCASSPTTGTANTEAFFGQGTRLTVV.

The CDR3 DNA sequence: TGCAGCGTTCATCTGAGACTACTCCAAGAGACCCAGTACTTC. This sequence encodes CSVHLRLLQETQYF. This chain uses TRBV29-1 with TRBJ2-5, with a possible D match to TRBD2 (5 bases). The CDR3 sequence is 14 residues long. Deletions cut 5 bases from V and 1 base from J, with 14 bases between. Germline V gene sequence: CDR1 SQVTM, CDR2 ANQGSEA.

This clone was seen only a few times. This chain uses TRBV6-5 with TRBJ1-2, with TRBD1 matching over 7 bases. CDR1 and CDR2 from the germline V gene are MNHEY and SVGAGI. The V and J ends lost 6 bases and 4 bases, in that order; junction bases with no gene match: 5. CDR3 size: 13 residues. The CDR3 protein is CASSPRTGYGYTF. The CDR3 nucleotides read TGTGCCAGCAGCCCCCGGACAGGCTATGGCTACACCTTC.

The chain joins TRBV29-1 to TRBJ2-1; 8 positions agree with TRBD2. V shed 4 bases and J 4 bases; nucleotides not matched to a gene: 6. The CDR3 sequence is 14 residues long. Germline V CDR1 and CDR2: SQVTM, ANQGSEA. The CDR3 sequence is CSVAASGLYNEQFF. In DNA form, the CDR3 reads TGCAGCGTTGCGGCTAGCGGGCTTTACAATGAGCAGTTCTTC.

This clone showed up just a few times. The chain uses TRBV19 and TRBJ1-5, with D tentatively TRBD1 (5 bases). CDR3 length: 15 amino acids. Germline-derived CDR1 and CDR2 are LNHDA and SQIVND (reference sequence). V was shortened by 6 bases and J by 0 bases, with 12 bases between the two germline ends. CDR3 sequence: CASRTTDYSNQPQHF. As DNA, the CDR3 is TGTGCCAGTAGGACGACAGATTATAGCAATCAGCCCCAGCATTTT.

CDR3 protein: CASSSGQGASTEAFF. Written as DNA, the CDR3 is TGTGCCAGCAGCTCTGGACAGGGGGCGTCCACTGAAGCTTTCTTT. This chain connects TRBV7-3 to TRBJ1-1; 11 bases agree with TRBD1. The CDR3 has 15 amino acids. CDR1 and CDR2 from the germline V gene are SGHTA and FQGTGA. V lost 4 bases and J lost 4; bases outside the gene matches: 5. Full variable domain (rest looked up from reference TRBV7-3 and TRBJ1-1): GAGVSQTPSNKVTEKGKYVELRCDPISGHTALYWYRQSLGQGPEFLIYFQGTGAADDSGLPNDRFFAVRPEGSVSTLKIQRTERGDSAVYLCASSSGQGASTEAFFGQGTRLTVV.

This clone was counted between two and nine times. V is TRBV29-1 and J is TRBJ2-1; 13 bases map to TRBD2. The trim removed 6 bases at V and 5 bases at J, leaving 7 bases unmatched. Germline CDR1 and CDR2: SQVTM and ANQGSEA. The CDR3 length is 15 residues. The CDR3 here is CSVRRTSGGNNEQFF. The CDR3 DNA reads TGCAGCGTCCGACGGACTAGCGGGGGAAACAATGAGCAGTTCTTC.

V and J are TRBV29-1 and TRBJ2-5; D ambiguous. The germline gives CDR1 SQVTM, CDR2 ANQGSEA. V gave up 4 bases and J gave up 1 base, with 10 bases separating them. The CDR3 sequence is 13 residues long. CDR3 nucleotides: TGCAGCGTTGGAAGTACAGTCCAAGAGACCCAGTACTTC. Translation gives CSVGSTVQETQYF.

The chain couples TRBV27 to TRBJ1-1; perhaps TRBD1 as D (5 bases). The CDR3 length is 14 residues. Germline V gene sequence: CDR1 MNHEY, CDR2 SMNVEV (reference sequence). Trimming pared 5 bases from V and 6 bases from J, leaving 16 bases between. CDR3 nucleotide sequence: TGTGCCAGCAGTAGCCAGGGCGTACCGGCTGAAGCTTTCTTT. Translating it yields CASSSQGVPAEAFF.

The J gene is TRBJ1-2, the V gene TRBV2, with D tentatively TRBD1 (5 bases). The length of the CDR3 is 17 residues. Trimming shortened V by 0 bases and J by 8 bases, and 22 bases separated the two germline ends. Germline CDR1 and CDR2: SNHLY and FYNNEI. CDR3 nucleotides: TGTGCCAGCAGTGAAGCGCAAGGGGTGAGGGGCACCCAGGGCTACACCTTC. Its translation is CASSEAQGVRGTQGYTF.

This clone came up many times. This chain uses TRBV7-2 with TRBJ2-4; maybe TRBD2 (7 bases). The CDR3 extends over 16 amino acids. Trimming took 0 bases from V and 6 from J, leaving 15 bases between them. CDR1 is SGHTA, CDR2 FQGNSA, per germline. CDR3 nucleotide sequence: TGTGCCAGCAGCTTAGCGGGTAGGCGGGGGCGAAACATTCAGTACTTC. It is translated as CASSLAGRRGRNIQYF.